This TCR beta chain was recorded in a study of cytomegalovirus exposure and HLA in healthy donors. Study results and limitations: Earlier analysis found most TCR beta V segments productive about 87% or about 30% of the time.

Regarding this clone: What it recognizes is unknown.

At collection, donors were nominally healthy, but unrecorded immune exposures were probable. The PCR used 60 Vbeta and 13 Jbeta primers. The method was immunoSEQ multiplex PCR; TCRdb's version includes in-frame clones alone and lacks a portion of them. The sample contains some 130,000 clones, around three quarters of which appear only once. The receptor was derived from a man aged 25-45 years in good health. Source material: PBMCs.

CDR3 sequence reads: CASGRAPSDTQYF. CDR3 in DNA: TGTGCCAGCGGGCGGGCCCCCTCCGATACGCAGTATTTT. This sequence joins TRBV9 and TRBJ2-3; possible D gene TRBD2, 5 bases. V lost 7 bases to trimming and J lost 6 bases, with 15 bases between them. The CDR3 covers 13 residues. Germline CDR1 reads SGDLS; CDR2 reads YYNGEE. The variable domain in full, with the rest retrieved from reference TRBV9 and TRBJ2-3, is DSGVTQTPKHLITATGQRVTLRCSPRSGDLSVYWYQQSLDQGLQFLIQYYNGEERAKGNILERFSAQQFPDLHSELNLSSLELGDSALYFCASGRAPSDTQYFGPGTRLTVL.